These T cell receptor beta chains were read from a single sample in a study of post-analysis software for immune sequencing data. TCRdb ran MiXCR on the PCR reads and lists one entry per CDR3 protein. The sample lists about 200,000 distinct CDR3 sequences, 25% to 35% occurring once. The sequenced material came from blood. The receptors originated from a girl aged 2 to 17 with multiple sclerosis. The CDR3 runs from the conserved cysteine through the conserved F or W. Each record gives: clone size, V gene, J gene, D gene, CDR3 protein, CDR3 DNA. D genes are given only for firm matches. Size is omitted from some rows. Given values are once, few, many or a class for expanded clones.

many	TRBV10-2	TRBJ2-7	TRBD2	CASSTSGTTYEQYF	TGCGCCAGCAGTACTAGCGGGACCACCTACGAGCAGTACTTC
.	TRBV28	TRBJ2-5	TRBD2	CAVRSGRAGKTQYF	TGTGCCGTTCGGTCCGGGAGGGCCGGTAAGACCCAGTACTTC
.	TRBV18	TRBJ2-3	TRBD2	CASSPASGRTDTQYF	TGTGCCAGCTCACCGGCTAGCGGCCGCACAGATACGCAGTATTTT
few	TRBV30	TRBJ1-1	TRBD1	CASEGRGLGTEAFF	TGTGCCTCCGAGGGGAGGGGGCTAGGCACTGAAGCTTTCTTT
.	TRBV28	TRBJ2-1	.	CASRVRGGSAVTNEQFF	TGTGCCAGCAGGGTCCGAGGCGGGTCCGCCGTCACCAATGAGCAGTTCTTC
few	TRBV20-1	TRBJ2-4	.	CSARDYGRAGMEAKNIQYF	TGCAGTGCTAGAGATTACGGACGTGCGGGGATGGAGGCCAAAAACATTCAGTACTTC
.	TRBV13	TRBJ2-1	.	CASSLRGAGDEQFF	TGTGCCAGCAGCTTGCGCGGGGCAGGTGATGAGCAGTTCTTC
.	TRBV6-2/TRBV6-3	TRBJ1-5	.	CASSRGEPQHF	TGTGCCAGCAGCCGGGGGGAGCCCCAGCATTTT
few	TRBV28	TRBJ2-7	.	CASQTGRWEQYF	TGTGCCAGCCAAACAGGGAGATGGGAGCAGTACTTC
.	TRBV10-2	TRBJ1-1	TRBD1	CASRLFGTANTEAFF	TGCGCCAGCAGACTCTTCGGGACAGCTAACACTGAAGCTTTCTTT